Reported below is one T cell receptor (beta chain). Original handling: Amplification of reference gene primers provided the estimated nucleated cell counts. Using immunoSEQ multiplex PCR, the repertoire was profiled, and TCRdb retains in-frame clones only, with some absent. V and J calls and clone size are copied from that table; D and trimming were computed from the DNA. The sample carries some 48,000 clones, 89% recorded once. Germline lookup yields CDR1 SGHAT and CDR2 FQNNGV. Deletions cut 1 base from V and 1 base from J, with 4 bases between. The length of the CDR3 is 13 residues. The record originates from a study of blood T cell repertoires in COVID-19. The wider study: Some COVID-19 samples were acute and others convalescent; all came from the United States, Italy and Spain. PBMCs, B-cell-depleted T cells, or T cells were the source of the cDNA or gDNA that made up the material.

The source material was peripheral blood. The clonotype originates from a woman over 75 with acute or convalescent COVID-19. J is TRBJ1-1 and V is TRBV11-2; D is uncertain. For the CDR3, the DNA is TGTGCCAGCAGCTTAGGGCCGAACACTGAAGCTTTCTTT. This sequence encodes CASSLGPNTEAFF.